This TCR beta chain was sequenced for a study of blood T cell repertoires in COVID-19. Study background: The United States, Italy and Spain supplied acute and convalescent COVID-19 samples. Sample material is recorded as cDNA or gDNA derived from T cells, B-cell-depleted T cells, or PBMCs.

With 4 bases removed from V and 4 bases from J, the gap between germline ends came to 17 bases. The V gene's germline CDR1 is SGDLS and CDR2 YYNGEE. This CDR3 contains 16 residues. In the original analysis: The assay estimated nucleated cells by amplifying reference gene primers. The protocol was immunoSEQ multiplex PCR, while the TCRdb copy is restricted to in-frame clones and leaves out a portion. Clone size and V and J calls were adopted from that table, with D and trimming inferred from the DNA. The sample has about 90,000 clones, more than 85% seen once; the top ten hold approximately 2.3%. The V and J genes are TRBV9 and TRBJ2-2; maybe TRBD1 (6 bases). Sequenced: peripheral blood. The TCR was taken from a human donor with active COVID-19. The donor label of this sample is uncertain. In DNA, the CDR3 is TGTGCCAGCAGCCCCCAACAGGGATGGGGCACCGGGGAGCTGTTTTTT. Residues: CASSPQQGWGTGELFF.